The T cell receptor (beta chain) under discussion was sequenced for a study of blood T cells in healthy people across ages (dated by TCRdb to 2013 to 2016). Context from the whole study: In model experiments, roughly one uniquely barcoded TCR beta cDNA molecule per two T cells was captured by template switching. To track age-related changes in TCR beta repertoire diversity, the study relied on deep sequencing normalized with unique cDNA molecular identifiers. Four age groups were formed from the donors: young (average 16 years), middle-aged (just under 40), aged (roughly 56) and long-lived (around 80). The study analyzed two additional independent replicas of 1 million unique cDNA reads from the same blood draw for two donors, one aged 18 to 30 and one aged 80 or older. Study-level results and caveats: Compared with the aged group, the long-lived group had more naive CD4+ T cells, fewer expanded clones and increased TCR diversity, suggesting age selection. Because the CMV infection status of the donors was unknown, age-related changes in expanded clonotypes may potentially have been confounded. As age increased, observed TCR beta diversity per million T cells dropped in a roughly linear way, and a significant reduction was already evident by age 40. Observed TCR beta diversity correlated strongly with the percentage of naive T cells measured by flow cytometry. Total diversity estimates from one million sequenced T cells were considered lower bounds and underestimates. Because profiling used bulk unsorted PBMCs, naive and antigen-experienced compartments could not be compared conclusively.

This clonotype was seen ten or more times. Its antigen target is currently unknown. An end of the junction differs from the germline gene, which may be a read error. CDR3 length: 14 amino acids, cysteine to phenylalanine. Only the CDR3 region is kept as DNA, spanning 42 bases read in frame from base 1. The germline V gene (reference sequence) yields SEHNR for CDR1 and FQNEAQ for CDR2. Donors were about 36 systemically healthy Caucasian individuals from Russia aged roughly 6 to 90 years. Each donor gave around 9 milliliters of peripheral blood, collected into EDTA-treated Vacutainer tubes. Ficoll-Paque density-gradient centrifugation was used to isolate PBMCs, with at least 7 million per sample. Total RNA was extracted from PBMCs with Trizol reagent, with at least 6 micrograms obtained per sample. For every donor, flow cytometry on a PBMC aliquot measured the percentage of naive CD45RAhigh/CD27high T cells.

Library prep was done by 5' RACE. Sequencing used an Illumina HiSeq 2500. A second PCR of about 6 to 12 cycles was run with a J-beta primer mix and a sample-barcoded 5' primer. Each TCR beta cDNA molecule received a unique molecular identifier from a template-switch 5' adaptor carrying 12 random nucleotides. Each sample yielded at least 3 million CDR3-containing paired-end reads. First-strand cDNA was synthesized from all RNA with the Mint cDNA synthesis kit, primed by a TRBC-specific oligonucleotide. All cDNA was treated with uracil-DNA glycosylase and then went through a first 18-cycle PCR with the universal primers M1SS and BC2_uni_R. Per the original workflow: Normalization of each sample was performed by random selection of 1 million high-quality reads, each carrying a distinct molecular identifier. Instead of being binned into consensus sequences, reads that shared molecular identifiers were thrown out. MiTCR, set to a Q25 quality threshold and the strictest error-elimination algorithm, was used for CDR3 identification, clonotype clustering and error correction. Lower-bound total TCR beta diversity was estimated with a nonparametric unseen species model using Euler transformation. TCRdb reprocessed the public reads (quality trimming at Q25 with fastp, clone calling with MiXCR) and kept in-frame beta chains. Entries that share a CDR3 protein sequence are merged under the most common genes and DNA. The V and J calls here are based on TCRdb, not the publication. The sample table shows more than 1,000,000 distinct CDR3 sequences, and under 30% are seen once. 0.65% to 0.75% of the sample lies in the top ten.

This sample also belongs to another study, concerning T cells of mothers and their children. As the second publication notes: The donors were nine systemically healthy Caucasian individuals, made up of three mothers and their six children. cDNA synthesis consumed the entire amount of extracted RNA, loaded at around 1.5 ug RNA in each 15 ul reaction. In the second PCR, sample barcodes and 2-4 random nucleotides were introduced via the M1S primer. Over 8.5 million TCR beta CDR3 reads came from each mother, compared with approximately 2.8 million reads from each child. Thymic selection shapes the output of TCR recombination in a similar way in related and unrelated pairs, and inherited differences have a minor effect. Normalized repertoire overlap was always slightly but never significantly higher in related than unrelated mother-child pairs. No persistent microchimeric T cell clones were found, with a detection sensitivity of 85 to 100 clones per million clonotypes. To look for features that set related mother-child pairs apart from unrelated individuals, the researchers ran deep NGS to compare the TCR beta repertoires of mothers and children. Mothers averaged roughly 40 +/- 4 years of age and children averaged around 11 +/- 4 years. After adapter ligation was performed with NEBNext reagents, the libraries were sequenced on an Illumina HiSeq 2000 with 100+100 nt paired-end reads. To prevent cross-contamination, the mother and child libraries were prepared a month apart and were sequenced in separate runs. Between about 500,000 and 2,300,000 distinct TCR beta clonotypes were identified per donor. Naive TCR beta clonotypes were estimated from low-frequency clonotypes matched to each donor's FACS-determined naive share, without sorting.

The receptor's source is a girl aged 2 to 10 in good health. The sequence joins TRBV7-9 to TRBJ1-1; the D gene is not confidently resolved. Sequenced input: blood. The nucleotide sequence is given as TGCGCCAGCAGCTTATTGGGTTTGAACACTGAAGCTTTCTTT. The encoded protein is CASSLLGLNTEAFF.